Detailed here is one T cell receptor (beta chain). Its antigen is as yet unknown. The sample comes from a study of shared clonotypes between healthy human individuals. Points from the study as a whole: Only blood samples were collected, and tissue repertoires likely differ.

Donors were Caucasian adults residing in Nashville, Tennessee, USA. Negatively enriched CD4+ T cells were divided by CD45RA into naive and memory. Germline CDR1 and CDR2: SGHNT and YENEEA. The CDR3 sequence is 14 residues long. The germline V and J ends were trimmed by 1 base and 4 bases, with 7 bases remaining between them. The method was immunoSEQ multiplex PCR; TCRdb's version includes in-frame clones alone and lacks a portion of them. The sample gives under 1,100,000 clones, around four fifths of which show up once; 1.2% to 1.5% is in the top ten. This rearrangement joins TRBV11-3 to TRBJ2-2; D may correspond to TRBD1 or TRBD2 (6 bases each). The clonotype was recovered from a man aged 18 to 30 in good health. The source material was memory CD4+ T cells sorted from blood. The subset: CD45RA-negative fraction. CDR3 in DNA: TGTGCCAGCAGCTTAGCGGGGGCCACCGGGGAGCTGTTTTTT. Translated, it gives CASSLAGATGELFF.